The clone carrying this TCR beta chain came up many times. What it recognizes is unknown. Germline CDR1 is MDHEN and CDR2 is SYDVKM. V dropped 7 bases and J dropped 0 bases, with 4 bases sitting between them. This CDR3 comprises 12 residues. This entry belongs to a study of T cells in Graves' hyperthyroidism and ophthalmopathy. Study-level results: Also found in blood were most expanded thyroid clonotypes above 0.001.

RNA transcripts served as the template for amplifying TCR beta CDR3 regions. First-round RT-PCR targeting the TCR CDR3 was performed with the HTBI primer set. TCRdb passed the multiplex PCR reads through MiXCR, listing each CDR3 protein once. The sample records more than 350,000 distinct CDR3 sequences, about 16% being singletons. Lactation, pregnancy, other autoimmune disease or uncontrolled infection led to exclusion of patients. PBMCs were derived from under 13 ml fresh peripheral blood. Input material: blood. The receptor was derived from a woman aged 60-70 years with Graves' ophthalmopathy. V is TRBV28 and J is TRBJ1-5; D is undetermined. The CDR3 DNA follows: TGTGCCAGCACAGATAGCAATCAGCCCCAGCATTTT. Protein sequence: CASTDSNQPQHF.